The sequence of this T cell receptor beta chain was determined in a study of somatic mutations in cytotoxic T cells in rheumatoid arthritis. As for the study in general: Among the T-cell populations stained with V beta antibodies, some were separated by flow sorting at nearly 100% purity, including V beta1+ cells whose TCRB was sequenced.

This clone was counted between two and nine times. In the source study's methods: Concordance between patient CD8+ clones exceeding 1% and published virus-specific TCRB sequences was infrequent. Here immunoSEQ multiplex PCR was the method, and the copy in TCRdb shows in-frame clones only, minus some. For V, J and clone size, that table is used; D and trimming come from the DNA. The data contain around 20,000 clones, about 83% of them singletons. The V gene's germline CDR1 is SNHLY and CDR2 FYNNEI. This CDR3 is 15 amino acids long. Trimming removed 3 bases from V and 2 bases from J, with 11 bases in between.

Input material: CD8+ T cells sorted from blood. The rearrangement uses TRBV2 and TRBJ1-3; D not resolved. This TCR was sampled from an adult with rheumatoid arthritis. The CDR3 nucleotides read TGTGCCAGCAGTGACGTTGCAGGCCCTGGAAACACCATATATTTT. Its translation: CASSDVAGPGNTIYF.